This T cell receptor beta chain was recovered during a study of identical twins. Findings of the study overall: Insertions were fewer in abundant cord blood beta clonotypes, whereas memory repertoires showed none of this pattern.

This clonotype was counted a few times. The antigen is not known. Each cDNA held unique molecular identifiers, and template switching gave it a universal primer site. TCRdb re-called the 5' RACE reads with MiXCR, one entry per CDR3 protein. The sample shows hundreds of thousands of distinct CDR3 sequences, 18% of them seen only once. These records were also assigned to another study, of T cells expressing NK-cell markers.

This TCR came from a woman between 18 and 29 years old in good health. Material for sequencing was PBMCs.

CDR3 sequence (DNA): TGCAGTGCTGGGGACAGTAGCCAAGAGACCCAGTACTTC. The encoded protein is CSAGDSSQETQYF. The rearrangement uses TRBV20-1 and TRBJ2-5; 7 bases match TRBD1. The CDR3 has 13 residues. V trimming: 5 bases; J trimming: 1 base; junction bases outside the gene matches: 4. Germline values: CDR1 DFQATT, CDR2 SNEGSKA (reference sequence).